This T cell receptor (beta chain) stems from a study of beta chain features in type 1 diabetes. Study context: Summed over all samples, the examined sorted cells came to fewer than 120,000,000.

The CDR3 sequence is 15 residues long. The V gene's germline CDR1 is SGDLS and CDR2 YYNGEE. The V and J ends lost 1 base and 8 bases respectively, with 18 bases between them. Every bit of the isolated RNA underwent reverse transcription, so sequencing read expressed TCRB transcripts. Produced via immunoSEQ multiplex PCR; TCRdb's table is partial and in-frame only. The sample contains hundreds of thousands of clones, more than 13% of which appear only once. Sorting based on CD45RO/CCR7/CD25/CD127/CD95/CD27 separated CD4+ naive, central memory, regulatory and stem cell-like memory cells. This clone appeared a few times. Its antigen is not known. Study-level results: All four CD4+ subsets of Type 1 diabetes patients contained TCRB CDR3s that were moderately but significantly shorter.

The chain combines TRBV9 with TRBJ1-2; TRBD1 is a possible D gene (6 bases). Sequenced material: naive CD4+ T cells from blood. This receptor was taken from a young man with type 1 diabetes. CDR3 sequence reads: CASSVSPGELEGYTF. CDR3 DNA: TGTGCCAGCAGCGTATCGCCAGGGGAGTTAGAGGGCTACACCTTC.